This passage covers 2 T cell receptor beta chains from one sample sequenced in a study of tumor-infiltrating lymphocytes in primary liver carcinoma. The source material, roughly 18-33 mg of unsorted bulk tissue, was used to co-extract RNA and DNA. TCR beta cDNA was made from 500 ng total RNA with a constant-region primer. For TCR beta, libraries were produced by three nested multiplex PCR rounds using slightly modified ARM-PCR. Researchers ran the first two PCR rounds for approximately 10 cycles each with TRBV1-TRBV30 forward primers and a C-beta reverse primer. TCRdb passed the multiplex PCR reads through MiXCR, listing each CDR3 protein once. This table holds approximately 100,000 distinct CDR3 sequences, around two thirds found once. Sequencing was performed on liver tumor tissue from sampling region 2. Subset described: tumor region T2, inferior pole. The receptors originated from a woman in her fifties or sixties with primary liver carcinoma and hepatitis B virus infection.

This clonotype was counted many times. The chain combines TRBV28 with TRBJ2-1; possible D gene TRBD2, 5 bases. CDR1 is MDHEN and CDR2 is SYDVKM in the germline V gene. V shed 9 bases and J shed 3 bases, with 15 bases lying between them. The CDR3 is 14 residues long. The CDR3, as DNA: TGTGCCAGTCAGCGGAACGATTTCTACAATGAGCAGTTCTTC. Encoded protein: CASQRNDFYNEQFF.

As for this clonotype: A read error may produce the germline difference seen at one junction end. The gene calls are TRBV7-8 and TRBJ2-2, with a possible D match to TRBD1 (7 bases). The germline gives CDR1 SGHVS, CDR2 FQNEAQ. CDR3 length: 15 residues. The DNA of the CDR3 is TGTGCCAGCAGCTTATGGACAGGCAACACCTGGGAGGTGTTTTTT. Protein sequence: CASSLWTGNTWEVFF.